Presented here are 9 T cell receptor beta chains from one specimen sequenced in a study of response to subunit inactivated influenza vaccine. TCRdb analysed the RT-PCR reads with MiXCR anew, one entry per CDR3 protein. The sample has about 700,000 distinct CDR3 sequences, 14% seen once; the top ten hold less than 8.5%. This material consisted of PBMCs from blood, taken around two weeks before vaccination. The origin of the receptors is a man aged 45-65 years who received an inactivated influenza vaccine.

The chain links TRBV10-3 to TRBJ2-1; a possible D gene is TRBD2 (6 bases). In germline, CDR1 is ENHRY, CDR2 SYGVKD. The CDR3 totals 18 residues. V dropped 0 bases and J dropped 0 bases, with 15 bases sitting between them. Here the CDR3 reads CAISESISGDSSYNEQFF. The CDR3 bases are TGTGCCATCAGTGAGTCTATATCGGGGGATAGCTCCTACAATGAGCAGTTCTTC.

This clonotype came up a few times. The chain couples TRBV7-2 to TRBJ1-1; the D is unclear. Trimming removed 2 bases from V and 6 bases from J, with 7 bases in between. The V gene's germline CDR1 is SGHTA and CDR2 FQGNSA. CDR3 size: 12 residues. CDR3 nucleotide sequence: TGTGCCAGCAGCTTACTGCCTCCTGAAGCTTTCTTT. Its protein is CASSLLPPEAFF.

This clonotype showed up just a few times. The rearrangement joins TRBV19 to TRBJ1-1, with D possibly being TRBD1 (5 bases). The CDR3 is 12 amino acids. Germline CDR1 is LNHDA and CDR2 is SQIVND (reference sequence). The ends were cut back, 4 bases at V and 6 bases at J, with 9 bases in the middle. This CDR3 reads CASSSTGSEAFF. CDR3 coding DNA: TGTGCCAGTAGTAGTACAGGATCTGAAGCTTTCTTT. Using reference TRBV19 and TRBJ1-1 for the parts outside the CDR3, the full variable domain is DGGITQSPKYLFRKEGQNVTLSCEQNLNHDAMYWYRQDPGQGLRLIYYSQIVNDFQKGDIAEGYSVSREKKESFPLTVTSAQKNPTAFYLCASSSTGSEAFFGQGTRLTVV.

Here the CDR3 DNA reads TGTGCCAGCGCTTGGGACAGTTGGTCGTCCCCAGACACCGGGGAGCTGTTTTTT. Its translation: CASAWDSWSSPDTGELFF. The rearrangement joins TRBV27 to TRBJ2-2, with TRBD1 identical over 7 bases. This CDR3 is 18 amino acids long. The V and J ends lost 8 bases and 3 bases, in that order; junction bases with no gene match: 18. Germline assignment: CDR1 MNHEY and CDR2 SMNVEV (reference sequence).

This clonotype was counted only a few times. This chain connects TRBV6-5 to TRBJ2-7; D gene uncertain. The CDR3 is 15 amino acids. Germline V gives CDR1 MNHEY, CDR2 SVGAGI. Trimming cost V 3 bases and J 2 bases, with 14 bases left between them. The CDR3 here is CASSYRADNTYEQYF. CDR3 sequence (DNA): TGTGCCAGCAGTTATAGGGCAGATAATACCTACGAGCAGTACTTC.

CDR3 amino acids: CAAKGTGENQPQHF. For the CDR3, the DNA is TGTGCCGCCAAGGGGACAGGGGAGAATCAGCCCCAGCATTTT. The chain recombines TRBV6-2 or TRBV6-3 with TRBJ1-5; 10 positions match TRBD1. V shed 11 bases and J 4 bases; nucleotides not matched to a gene: 8. This CDR3 spans 14 amino acids. Germline CDR1 MNHEY, CDR2 SVGEGT.

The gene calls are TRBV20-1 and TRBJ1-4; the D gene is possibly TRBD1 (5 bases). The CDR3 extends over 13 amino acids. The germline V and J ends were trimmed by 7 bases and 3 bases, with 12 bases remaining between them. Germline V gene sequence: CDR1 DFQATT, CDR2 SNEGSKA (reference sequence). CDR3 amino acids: CSGQGGANEKLFF. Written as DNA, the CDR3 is TGCAGTGGGCAGGGAGGGGCTAATGAAAAACTGTTTTTT.

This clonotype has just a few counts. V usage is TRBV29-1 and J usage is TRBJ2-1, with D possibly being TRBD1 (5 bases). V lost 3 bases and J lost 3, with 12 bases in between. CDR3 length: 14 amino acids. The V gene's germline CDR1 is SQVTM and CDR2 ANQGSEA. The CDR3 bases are TGCAGCGTTGATGGCAGGGCGAGCTACAATGAGCAGTTCTTC. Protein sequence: CSVDGRASYNEQFF.

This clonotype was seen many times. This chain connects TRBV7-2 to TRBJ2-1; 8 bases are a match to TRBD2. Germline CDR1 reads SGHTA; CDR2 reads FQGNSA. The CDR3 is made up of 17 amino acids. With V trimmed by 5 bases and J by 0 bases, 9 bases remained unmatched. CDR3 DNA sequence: TGTGCCAGCAGCCGATCGGGGGGGCAGCGCTCCTACAATGAGCAGTTCTTC. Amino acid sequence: CASSRSGGQRSYNEQFF.